This T cell receptor (beta chain) appears in the sequencing data of a study of cytomegalovirus exposure and HLA in healthy donors. Findings of the study overall: Cytomegalovirus status, reportedly, was diagnosed with high specificity and sensitivity by the classifier.

V shed 0 bases and J 8 bases; nucleotides not matched to a gene: 6. The CDR3 loop spans 16 amino acids. Germline CDR1 is SGDLS and CDR2 is YYNGEE. At the time of sampling, donors were nominally healthy, though unrecorded immune exposures were likely. Of note for this clone: The antigen is unknown.

The PCR ran on 60 Vbeta and 13 Jbeta primers. Data came from immunoSEQ multiplex PCR; TCRdb stores just in-frame clones and leaves some out. The table gives around 100,000 clones; the top ten clones make up approximately 3.7% of it. The sample comprised PBMCs. The chain combines TRBV9 with TRBJ2-3; 13 bases line up with TRBD2. The receptor comes from a man aged 35 to 55 in good health and CMV-seronegative. The CDR3 reads CASSVATSGGAFTQYF. The CDR3 DNA reads as TGTGCCAGCAGCGTAGCCACTAGCGGGGGGGCATTTACGCAGTATTTT.